The rows below give T cell receptor beta chains drawn from one sample of a study of shared clonotypes between healthy human individuals. Assay: immunoSEQ multiplex PCR; the TCRdb copy retains only in-frame clones and omits some. The table lists 550,000 to 700,000 clones, roughly 72% of them singletons. Material for sequencing was memory CD4+ T cells sorted from blood. The receptor set was obtained from a woman aged 30 to 39 in good health. Each CDR3 is given with its conserved first and last residue. A D gene is named only where the DNA matches it firmly. Clone size is not always given. Where it is, it says once, few, many or a class for expanded clones.

J gene	clone size	V gene	D gene	CDR3 protein	CDR3 DNA
TRBJ2-3	NA	TRBV5-4	TRBD2	CASSYYLAGGHADTQYF	TGTGCCAGCAGCTACTACCTAGCGGGAGGGCACGCAGATACGCAGTATTTT
TRBJ2-7	NA	TRBV13	TRBD2	CASSSIAGSKYEQYF	TGTGCCAGCAGCTCAATAGCGGGATCCAAGTACGAGCAGTACTTC
TRBJ2-1	NA	TRBV6-1	NA	CASSEWKSAYNEQFF	TGTGCCAGCAGTGAATGGAAGAGCGCCTACAATGAGCAGTTCTTC
TRBJ1-1	NA	TRBV28	TRBD1	CASSLGTGGNTEAFF	TGTGCCAGCAGTTTAGGGACAGGAGGTAACACTGAAGCTTTCTTT
TRBJ1-1	NA	TRBV25-1	TRBD1	CASSELGQGYTEAFF	TGTGCCAGCAGTGAATTGGGACAGGGATATACTGAAGCTTTCTTT
TRBJ2-5	NA	TRBV7-2	NA	CASSLAGLGETQYF	TGTGCCAGCAGCTTAGCGGGGCTCGGAGAGACCCAGTACTTC
TRBJ1-4	NA	TRBV14	NA	CASSQVGLSGIEKLFF	TGTGCCAGCAGCCAAGTCGGTCTCTCGGGGATAGAAAAACTGTTTTTT
TRBJ2-7	NA	TRBV7-9	TRBD1	CASSLGTGFLGTPHYEQYF	TGTGCCAGCAGCTTAGGGACAGGGTTCTTGGGGACTCCCCACTACGAGCAGTACTTC
TRBJ2-7	many	TRBV29-1	NA	CSVLSLAGTWTQYF	TGCAGCGTTCTATCTCTGGCGGGAACTTGGACACAGTACTTC
TRBJ2-7	NA	TRBV19	TRBD2	CASSIQAGASYEQYF	TGTGCCAGTAGTATTCAAGCGGGGGCCTCCTACGAGCAGTACTTC
TRBJ1-1	many	TRBV7-2	TRBD1	CASSLAGTGTEAFF	TGTGCCAGCAGCTTAGCCGGGACAGGGACTGAAGCTTTCTTT
TRBJ2-7	NA	TRBV27	TRBD2	CASRALAGYEQYF	TGTGCCAGCAGGGCTCTAGCGGGATACGAGCAGTACTTC
TRBJ2-5	NA	TRBV6-1	NA	CASYQGGQETQYF	TGTGCCAGCTATCAGGGGGGGCAAGAGACCCAGTACTTC
TRBJ2-7	NA	TRBV5-1	NA	CASSLAVRLGTDYEQYF	TGCGCCAGCAGCTTGGCCGTCCGGTTAGGCACCGACTACGAGCAGTACTTC
TRBJ2-3	once	TRBV4-2	TRBD2	CASSRASGTREDTQYF	TGTGCCAGCAGCCGTGCCTCCGGGACTAGAGAAGATACGCAGTATTTT
TRBJ2-5	NA	TRBV5-4	TRBD2	CASSALSGSEETQYF	TGTGCCAGCAGCGCACTTAGCGGGAGTGAAGAGACCCAGTACTTC
TRBJ2-3	NA	TRBV7-9	NA	CASSFREAQYF	TGTGCCAGCAGCTTCAGAGAGGCGCAGTATTTT
TRBJ2-1	NA	TRBV5-1	TRBD1	CASSMGQAYNEQFF	TGCGCCAGCAGCATGGGACAGGCTTACAATGAGCAGTTCTTC
TRBJ1-5	NA	TRBV19	NA	CASMGGRVTIEPQHF	TGTGCCAGTATGGGGGGCAGGGTTACGATTGAGCCCCAGCATTTT
TRBJ1-1	once	TRBV6-5	NA	CASSWGRTEAFF	TGTGCCAGCAGTTGGGGCAGGACTGAAGCTTTCTTT
TRBJ2-1	NA	TRBV19	NA	CASSITLSNEQFF	TGTGCCAGTAGTATCACCCTCAGCAATGAGCAGTTCTTC
TRBJ2-5	NA	TRBV5-1	NA	CASSLVRGGKETQYF	TGCGCCAGCAGCTTGGTCCGGGGCGGGAAAGAGACCCAGTACTTC
TRBJ2-5	NA	TRBV7-6	NA	CASSLGGAQYF	TGTGCCAGCAGCTTAGGTGGGGCCCAGTACTTC
TRBJ2-2	few	TRBV5-1	TRBD2	CASSLYGGRAGGELFF	TGCGCCAGCAGCTTGTACGGCGGGAGGGCCGGCGGGGAGCTGTTTTTT
TRBJ2-3	NA	TRBV7-9	TRBD2	CASSLPGGDTQYF	TGTGCCAGCAGCTTACCGGGGGGAGATACGCAGTATTTT
TRBJ1-1	NA	TRBV6-5	NA	CASRLDRYTEAFF	TGTGCCAGCAGACTAGACAGATACACTGAAGCTTTCTTT
TRBJ2-7	NA	TRBV27	TRBD2	CASSMTVGLASYEQYF	TGTGCCAGCAGCATGACGGTGGGACTAGCGTCTTACGAGCAGTACTTC
TRBJ2-1	NA	TRBV7-9	TRBD1	CATRYRDRVIDEQFF	TGTGCCACCAGGTACCGGGACAGGGTAATCGATGAGCAGTTCTTC
TRBJ2-1	few	TRBV2	NA	CASSESGSSYNEQFF	TGTGCCAGCAGTGAGTCGGGGAGCTCCTACAATGAGCAGTTCTTC
TRBJ2-7	NA	TRBV7-3	TRBD2	CASSRPGGQYF	TGTGCCAGCAGCCGCCCGGGGGGGCAGTACTTC
TRBJ2-6	few	TRBV13	NA	CASSYGYSSGGANVLTF	TGTGCCAGCAGCTATGGCTACTCATCAGGCGGGGCCAACGTCCTGACTTTC
TRBJ2-1	NA	TRBV5-4	NA	CASSFFGISNEQFF	TGTGCCAGCAGCTTTTTTGGAATTAGCAATGAGCAGTTCTTC
TRBJ2-5	few	TRBV29-1	NA	CSVLQETQYF	TGCAGCGTACTACAAGAGACCCAGTACTTC
TRBJ2-5	once	TRBV11-2	NA	CASSRIRAGETQYF	TGTGCCAGCAGTCGTATCAGGGCTGGAGAGACCCAGTACTTC
TRBJ1-2	NA	TRBV10-2	NA	CASSEKTDYGYTF	TGCGCCAGCAGTGAGAAAACAGACTATGGCTACACCTTC
TRBJ1-1	NA	TRBV4-1	NA	CASSQARGTEAFF	TGCGCCAGCAGCCAAGCGCGGGGCACTGAAGCTTTCTTT
TRBJ2-1	NA	TRBV11-3	TRBD1	CASSLEAGTGGYNEQFF	TGTGCCAGCAGCTTAGAGGCCGGGACAGGGGGCTACAATGAGCAGTTCTTC
TRBJ2-1	few	TRBV30	NA	CAWRGYNEQFF	TGTGCCTGGAGAGGATACAATGAGCAGTTCTTC
TRBJ2-3	few	TRBV21-1	NA	CASSKGVLSTDTQYF	TGTGCCAGCAGCAAGGGGGTTCTAAGCACAGATACGCAGTATTTT
TRBJ2-1	NA	TRBV11-2	TRBD2	CASSLDQLAGVVEQFF	TGTGCCAGCAGCTTAGATCAACTAGCGGGAGTGGTTGAGCAGTTCTTC
TRBJ2-7	NA	TRBV18	NA	CASSRTAATSYEQYF	TGTGCCAGCTCACGGACAGCTGCTACCTCCTACGAGCAGTACTTC
TRBJ2-7	NA	TRBV6-5	TRBD2	CASRGTSDTYEQYF	TGTGCCAGCAGGGGGACTAGCGATACCTACGAGCAGTACTTC
TRBJ2-1	NA	TRBV4-2	TRBD2	CASSQEADGRNEQFF	TGTGCCAGCAGCCAAGAAGCGGACGGGAGGAATGAGCAGTTCTTC
TRBJ1-1	many	TRBV6-5	NA	CASKRVGTNTEAFF	TGTGCCAGCAAACGGGTCGGGACGAACACTGAAGCTTTCTTT
TRBJ2-1	NA	TRBV5-1	TRBD2	CASSPRAGEDYNEQFF	TGCGCCAGCAGCCCCCGGGCGGGGGAGGACTACAATGAGCAGTTCTTC
TRBJ1-4	NA	TRBV11-2	TRBD1	CASSGDSGYEKLFF	TGTGCCAGCAGCGGGGACAGCGGGTACGAAAAACTGTTTTTT